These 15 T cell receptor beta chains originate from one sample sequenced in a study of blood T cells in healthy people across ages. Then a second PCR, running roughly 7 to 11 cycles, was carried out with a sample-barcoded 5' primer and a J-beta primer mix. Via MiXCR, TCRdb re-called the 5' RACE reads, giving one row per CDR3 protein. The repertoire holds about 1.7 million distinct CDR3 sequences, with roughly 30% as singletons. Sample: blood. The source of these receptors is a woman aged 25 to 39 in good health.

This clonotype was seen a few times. CDR3: CSARDRQGSSYEQYF. The CDR3 nucleotides read TGCAGTGCTAGAGACAGACAGGGTAGCTCCTACGAGCAGTACTTC. The V and J genes are TRBV20-1 and TRBJ2-7; 7 bases align to TRBD1. This CDR3 has 15 residues. Germline CDR1 reads DFQATT; CDR2 reads SNEGSKA (reference sequence). Losses at the gene ends were 0 bases for V and 0 bases for J; bases not matched to a gene: 5.

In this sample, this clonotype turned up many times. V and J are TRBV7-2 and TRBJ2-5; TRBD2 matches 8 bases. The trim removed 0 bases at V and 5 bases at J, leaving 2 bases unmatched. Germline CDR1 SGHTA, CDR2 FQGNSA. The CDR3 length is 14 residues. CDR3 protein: CASSLAGTRETQYF. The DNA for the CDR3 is TGTGCCAGCAGCTTAGCCGGGACTAGGGAGACCCAGTACTTC.

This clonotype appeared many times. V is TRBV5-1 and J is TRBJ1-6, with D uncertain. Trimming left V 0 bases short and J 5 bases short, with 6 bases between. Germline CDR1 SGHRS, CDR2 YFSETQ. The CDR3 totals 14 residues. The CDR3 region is CASSLGVDNSPLHF. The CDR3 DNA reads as TGCGCCAGCAGCTTGGGAGTTGATAATTCACCCCTCCACTTT.

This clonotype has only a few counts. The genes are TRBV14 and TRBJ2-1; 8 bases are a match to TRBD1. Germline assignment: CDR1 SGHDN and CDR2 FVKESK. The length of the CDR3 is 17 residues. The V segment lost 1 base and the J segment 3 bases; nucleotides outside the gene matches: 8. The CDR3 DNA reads TGTGCCAGCAGCCAAGGTCCGGGACAGGATCTCTACAATGAGCAGTTCTTC. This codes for CASSQGPGQDLYNEQFF. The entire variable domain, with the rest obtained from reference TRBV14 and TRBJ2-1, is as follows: EAGVTQFPSHSVIEKGQTVTLRCDPISGHDNLYWYRRVMGKEIKFLLHFVKESKQDESGMPNNRFLAERTGGTYSTLKVQPAELEDSGVYFCASSQGPGQDLYNEQFFGPGTRLTVL.

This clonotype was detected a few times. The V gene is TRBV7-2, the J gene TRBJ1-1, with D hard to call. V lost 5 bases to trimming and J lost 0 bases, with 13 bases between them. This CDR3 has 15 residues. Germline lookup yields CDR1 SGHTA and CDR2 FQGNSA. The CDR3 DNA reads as TGTGCCAGCAGCCAAAGACTCCAGTTGAACACTGAAGCTTTCTTT. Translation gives CASSQRLQLNTEAFF.

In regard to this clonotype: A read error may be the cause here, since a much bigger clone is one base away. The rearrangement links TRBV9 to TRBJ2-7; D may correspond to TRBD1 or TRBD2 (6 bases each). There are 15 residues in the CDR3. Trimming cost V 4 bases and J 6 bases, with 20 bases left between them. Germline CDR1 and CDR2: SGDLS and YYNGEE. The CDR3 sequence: CASSPQTGAGSEQYF. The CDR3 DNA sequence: TGTGCCAGCAGCCCTCAAACGGGGGCGGGTAGCGAGCAGTACTTC.

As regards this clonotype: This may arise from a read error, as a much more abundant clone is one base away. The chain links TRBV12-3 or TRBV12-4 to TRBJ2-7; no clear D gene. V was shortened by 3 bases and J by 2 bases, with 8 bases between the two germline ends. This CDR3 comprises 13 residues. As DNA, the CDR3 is TGTGCCAGCAGTTTGTGGGTCCCCTACGAGCAGTACTTC. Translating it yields CASSLWVPYEQYF.

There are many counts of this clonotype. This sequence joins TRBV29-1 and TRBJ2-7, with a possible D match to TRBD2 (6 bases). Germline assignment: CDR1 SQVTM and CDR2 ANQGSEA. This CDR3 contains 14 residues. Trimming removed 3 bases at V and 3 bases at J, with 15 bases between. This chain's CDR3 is CSVEASERNYEQYF. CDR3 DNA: TGCAGCGTTGAGGCTAGCGAGAGAAACTACGAGCAGTACTTC.

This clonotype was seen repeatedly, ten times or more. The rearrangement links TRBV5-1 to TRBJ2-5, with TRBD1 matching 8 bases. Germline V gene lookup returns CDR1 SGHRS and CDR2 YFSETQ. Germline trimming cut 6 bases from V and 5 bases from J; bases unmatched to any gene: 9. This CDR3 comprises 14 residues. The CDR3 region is CASTIGQGGETQYF. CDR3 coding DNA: TGCGCCAGCACCATTGGACAGGGCGGGGAGACCCAGTACTTC.

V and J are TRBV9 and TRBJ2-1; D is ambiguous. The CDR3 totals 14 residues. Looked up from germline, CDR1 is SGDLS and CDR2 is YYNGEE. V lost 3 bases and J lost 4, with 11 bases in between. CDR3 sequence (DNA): TGTGCCAGCAGCGATGGGCATCCTTACAATGAGCAGTTCTTC. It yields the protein CASSDGHPYNEQFF.

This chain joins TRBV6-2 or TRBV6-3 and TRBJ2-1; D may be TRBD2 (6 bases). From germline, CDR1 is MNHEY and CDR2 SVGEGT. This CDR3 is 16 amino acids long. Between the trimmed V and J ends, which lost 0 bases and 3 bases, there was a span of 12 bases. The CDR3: CASSYSAGSLYNEQFF. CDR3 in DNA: TGTGCCAGCAGTTACTCGGCGGGATCTCTCTACAATGAGCAGTTCTTC.

CDR3 amino acids: CSANAVASTDTQYF. The CDR3 nucleotides read TGCAGTGCGAACGCGGTAGCTAGCACAGATACGCAGTATTTT. The chain has TRBV20-1 and TRBJ2-3, with unresolved D. CDR1 is DFQATT and CDR2 is SNEGSKA in the germline V gene (reference sequence). Trimming removed 6 bases at V and 0 bases at J, with 13 bases between. The CDR3 is made up of 14 amino acids.

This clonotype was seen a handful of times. The CDR3 here is CASRGTGDTGELFF. CDR3 coding DNA: TGCGCCAGCCGCGGAACAGGGGACACCGGGGAGCTGTTTTTT. The chain has TRBV5-1 and TRBJ2-2; 7 bases are a match to TRBD1. Germline CDR1 and CDR2: SGHRS and YFSETQ. With 7 bases clipped from V and 3 bases from J, the junction kept 6 bases outside the gene matches. The length of the CDR3 is 14 residues. Variable domain in full (rest from reference TRBV5-1 and TRBJ2-2): KAGVTQTPRYLIKTRGQQVTLSCSPISGHRSVSWYQQTPGQGLQFLFEYFSETQRNKGNFPGRFSGRQFSNSRSEMNVSTLELGDSALYLCASRGTGDTGELFFGEGSRLTVL.

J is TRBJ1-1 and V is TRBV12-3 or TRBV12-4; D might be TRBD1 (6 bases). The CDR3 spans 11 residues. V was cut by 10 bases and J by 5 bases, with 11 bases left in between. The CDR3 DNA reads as TGTGCCACCCAACAGGGTACTGAAGCTTTCTTT. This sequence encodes CATQQGTEAFF.

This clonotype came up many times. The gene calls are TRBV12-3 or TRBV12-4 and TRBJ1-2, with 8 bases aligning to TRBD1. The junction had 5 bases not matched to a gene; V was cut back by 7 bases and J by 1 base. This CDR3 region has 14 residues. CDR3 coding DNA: TGTGCCAGCACCAGGACAGGGATTAACTATGGCTACACCTTC. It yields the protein CASTRTGINYGYTF.